A selection of T cell receptor beta chains follows, all from one sample in a study of blood T cell repertoires in COVID-19. Sequencing was performed with immunoSEQ multiplex PCR; in TCRdb, only in-frame clones are kept and a portion is missing. Of around 19,000 clones detected, about four fifths appear once; the ten largest clones hold roughly 13%. The sample was peripheral blood. The source of these receptors is a man between 35 and 55 years old with active or convalescent COVID-19. The conserved cysteine and the conserved F or W are not part of the CDR3 here. Each record gives: J gene, V gene, CDR3 protein.

>TRBJ1-1|TRBV21-1
ASSTGIATEAF
>TRBJ1-1|TRBV19
ASSTGEGANTEAF
>TRBJ1-1|TRBV2
ASRDRGKGTEAF
>TRBJ2-7|TRBV20-1
SASLPGQGAEEQY
>TRBJ2-2|TRBV6-5
ASSMTENTGELF
>TRBJ1-3|TRBV14
ASSQGQPRRVNTIY
>TRBJ2-7|TRBV7-2
ASSPDGTSLTYEQY
>TRBJ1-1|TRBV2
ASGGSEAF
>TRBJ1-6|TRBV7-2
ASRNPKQGSSYNSPLH
>TRBJ2-5|TRBV4-1
ASSQATGEGGKTQY
>TRBJ2-7|TRBV30
AWNRGPYEQY
>TRBJ2-7|TRBV10-1
ASSPTPGSHSYEQY
>TRBJ2-4|TRBV18
ASMARGQTKSAKNIQY
>TRBJ1-2|TRBV2
ASKGLVRDREGEVYGYT
>TRBJ1-2|TRBV7-9
ASSLVGGWAYYGYT
>TRBJ2-5|TRBV7-2
ASSLSLAVETQY
>TRBJ2-2|TRBV5-1
ASSLGLRTGELF
>TRBJ2-7|TRBV2
ASSAAAGTGSYEQY